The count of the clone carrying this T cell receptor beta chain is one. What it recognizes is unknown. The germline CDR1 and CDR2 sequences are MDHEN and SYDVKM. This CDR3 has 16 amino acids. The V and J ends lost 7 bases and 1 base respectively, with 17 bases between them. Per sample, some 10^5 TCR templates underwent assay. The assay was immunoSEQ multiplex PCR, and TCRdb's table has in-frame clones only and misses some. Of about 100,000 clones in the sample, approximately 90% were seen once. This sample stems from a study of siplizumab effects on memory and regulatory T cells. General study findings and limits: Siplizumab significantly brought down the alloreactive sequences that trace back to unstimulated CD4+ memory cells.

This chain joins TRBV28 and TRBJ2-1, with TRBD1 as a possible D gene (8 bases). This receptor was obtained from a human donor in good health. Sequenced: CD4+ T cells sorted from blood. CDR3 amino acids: CASTATGGLSYNEQFF. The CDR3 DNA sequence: TGTGCCAGCACCGCAACAGGGGGACTATCCTACAATGAGCAGTTCTTC. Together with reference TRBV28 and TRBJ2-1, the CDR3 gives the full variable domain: DVKVTQSSRYLVKRTGEKVFLECVQDMDHENMFWYRQDPGLGLRLIYFSYDVKMKEKGDIPEGYSVSREKKERFSLILESASTNQTSMYLCASTATGGLSYNEQFFGPGTRLTVL.